This T cell receptor beta chain was identified during a study of neurological immune-mediated disorders. This clonotype was recorded many times. Via MiXCR, TCRdb re-called the 5' RACE reads, giving one row per CDR3 protein. The sample gives around 46,000 distinct CDR3 sequences, roughly 4.4% of which show up once; under 6.5% is in the top ten. CDR3 length: 13 amino acids. The germline CDR1 and CDR2 sequences are KGHSH and LQKENI. V lost 4 bases, J lost 3 bases, and 1 base stayed unmatched. The V call is TRBV18, the J call TRBJ2-5; 8 bases agree with TRBD2. The sample taken for sequencing was PBMCs. The clonotype comes from a woman aged 55-70 years with multiple sclerosis. As DNA, the CDR3 is TGTGCCAGCTCACGGACTAGCAAAGAGACCCAGTACTTC. Translating gives CASSRTSKETQYF.